This T cell receptor (beta chain) is from a study of response to subunit inactivated influenza vaccine. The CDR3 has 15 residues. Losses at the gene ends were 6 bases for V and 3 bases for J; bases not matched to a gene: 7. Germline CDR1 and CDR2: MNHNS and SASEGT. This clonotype was counted between two and nine times. TCRdb recomputed calls from the RT-PCR reads with MiXCR, one row per CDR3 protein. The sample has about 180,000 distinct CDR3 sequences, approximately 9.2% seen once; the top ten hold approximately 10%. The chain employs TRBV6-1 and TRBJ2-2, with 7 bases matching TRBD1. The TCR originated in a man aged 45-60 years who received an inactivated influenza vaccine. The sample in question was non-naive T cells sorted from PBMCs, obtained on the day of vaccination. The chain's CDR3 is CASSLWDRDTGELFF. The CDR3 bases are TGTGCCAGCAGCCTCTGGGACAGAGACACCGGGGAGCTGTTTTTT.